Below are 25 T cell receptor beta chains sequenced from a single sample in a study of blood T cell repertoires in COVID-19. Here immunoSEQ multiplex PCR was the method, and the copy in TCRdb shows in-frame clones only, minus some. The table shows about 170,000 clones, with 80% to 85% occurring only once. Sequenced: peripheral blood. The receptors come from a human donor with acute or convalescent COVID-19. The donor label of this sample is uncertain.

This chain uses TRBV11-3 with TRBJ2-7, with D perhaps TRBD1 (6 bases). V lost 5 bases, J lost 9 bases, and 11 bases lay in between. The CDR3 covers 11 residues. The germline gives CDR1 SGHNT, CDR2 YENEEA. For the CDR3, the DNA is TGTGCCAGCAGCCGAGGGGGATGGCAGTACTTC. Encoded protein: CASSRGGWQYF.

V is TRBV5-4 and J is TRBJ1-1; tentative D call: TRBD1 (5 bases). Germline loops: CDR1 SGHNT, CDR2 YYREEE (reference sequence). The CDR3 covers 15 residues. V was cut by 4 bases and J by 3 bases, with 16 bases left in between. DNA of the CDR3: TGTGCCAGCAGCCGACCGGGGGGGGGAGACACTGAAGCTTTCTTT. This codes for CASSRPGGGDTEAFF.

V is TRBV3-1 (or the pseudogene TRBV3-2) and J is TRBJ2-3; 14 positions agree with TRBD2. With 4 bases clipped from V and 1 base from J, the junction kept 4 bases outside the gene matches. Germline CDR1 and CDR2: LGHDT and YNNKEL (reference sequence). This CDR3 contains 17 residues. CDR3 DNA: TGTGCCAGCAGCCGACGACTAGCGGGGGGGGGCACAGATACGCAGTATTTT. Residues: CASSRRLAGGGTDTQYF.

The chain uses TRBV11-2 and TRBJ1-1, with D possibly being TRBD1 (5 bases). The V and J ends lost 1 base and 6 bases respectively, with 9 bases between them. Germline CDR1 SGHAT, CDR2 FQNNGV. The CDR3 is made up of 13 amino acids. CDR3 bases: TGTGCCAGCAGCTTAGCTCAAGGGGCTGAAGCTTTCTTT. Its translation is CASSLAQGAEAFF.

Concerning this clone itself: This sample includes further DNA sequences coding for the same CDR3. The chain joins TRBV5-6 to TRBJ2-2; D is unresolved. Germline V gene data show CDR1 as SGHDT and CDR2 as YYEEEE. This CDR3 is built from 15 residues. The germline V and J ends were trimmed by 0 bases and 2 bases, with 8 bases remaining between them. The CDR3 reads CASSLGWPNTGELFF. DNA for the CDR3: TGTGCCAGCAGCTTGGGTTGGCCCAACACCGGGGAGCTGTTTTTT.

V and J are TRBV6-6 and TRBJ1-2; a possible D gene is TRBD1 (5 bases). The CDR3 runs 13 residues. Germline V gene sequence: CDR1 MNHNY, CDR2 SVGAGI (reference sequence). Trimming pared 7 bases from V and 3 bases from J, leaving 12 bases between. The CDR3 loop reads CASTLGRDYGYTF. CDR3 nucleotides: TGTGCCAGCACCCTGGGCAGGGACTATGGCTACACCTTC.

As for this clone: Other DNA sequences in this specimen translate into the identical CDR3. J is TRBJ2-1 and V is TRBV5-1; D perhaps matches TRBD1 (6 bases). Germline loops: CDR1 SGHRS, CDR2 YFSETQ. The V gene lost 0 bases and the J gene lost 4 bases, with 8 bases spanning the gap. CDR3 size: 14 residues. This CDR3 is CASSLGGRYNEQFF. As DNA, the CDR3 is TGCGCCAGCAGCTTGGGGGGGCGGTACAATGAGCAGTTCTTC.

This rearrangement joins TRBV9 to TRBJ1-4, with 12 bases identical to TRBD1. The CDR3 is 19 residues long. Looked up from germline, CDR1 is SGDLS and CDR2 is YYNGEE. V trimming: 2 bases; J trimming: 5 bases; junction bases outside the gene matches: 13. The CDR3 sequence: CASSVGTGGNRGINEKLFF. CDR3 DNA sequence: TGTGCCAGCAGCGTGGGGACAGGGGGCAACCGAGGAATAAATGAAAAACTGTTTTTT.

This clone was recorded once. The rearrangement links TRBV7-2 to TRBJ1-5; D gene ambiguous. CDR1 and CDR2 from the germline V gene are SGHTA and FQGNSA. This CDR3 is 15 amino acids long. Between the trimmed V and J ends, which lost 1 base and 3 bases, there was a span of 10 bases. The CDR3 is CASSLEAGPNQPQHF. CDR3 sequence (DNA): TGTGCCAGCAGCTTAGAGGCAGGCCCCAATCAGCCCCAGCATTTT.

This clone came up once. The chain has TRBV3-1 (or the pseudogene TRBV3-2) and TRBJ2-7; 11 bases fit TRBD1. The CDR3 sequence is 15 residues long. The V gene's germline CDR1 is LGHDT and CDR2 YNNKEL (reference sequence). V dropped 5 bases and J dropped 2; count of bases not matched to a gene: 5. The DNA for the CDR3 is TGTGCCAGCAGCTCCGGACAGGGGGCGGCCTACGAGCAGTACTTC. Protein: CASSSGQGAAYEQYF.

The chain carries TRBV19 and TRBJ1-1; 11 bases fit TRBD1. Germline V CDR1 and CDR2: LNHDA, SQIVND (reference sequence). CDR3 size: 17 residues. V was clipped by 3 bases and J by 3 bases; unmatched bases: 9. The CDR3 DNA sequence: TGTGCCAGTAGTATGTGGACAGGGGGCGGGTCGGACACTGAAGCTTTCTTT. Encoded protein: CASSMWTGGGSDTEAFF.

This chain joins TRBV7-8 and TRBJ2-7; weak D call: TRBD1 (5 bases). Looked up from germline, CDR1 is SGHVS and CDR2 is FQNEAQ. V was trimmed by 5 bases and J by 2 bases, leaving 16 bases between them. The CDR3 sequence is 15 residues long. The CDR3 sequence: CASSLGRKGPYEQYF. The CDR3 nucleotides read TGTGCCAGCAGCCTGGGCCGCAAGGGGCCCTACGAGCAGTACTTC.

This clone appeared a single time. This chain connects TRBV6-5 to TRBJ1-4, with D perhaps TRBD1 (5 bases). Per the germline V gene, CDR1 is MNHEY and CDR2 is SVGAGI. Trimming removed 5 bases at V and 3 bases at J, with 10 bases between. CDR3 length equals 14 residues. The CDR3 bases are TGTGCCAGCAGTCTGGGGCCGGCTAATGAAAAACTGTTTTTT. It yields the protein CASSLGPANEKLFF.

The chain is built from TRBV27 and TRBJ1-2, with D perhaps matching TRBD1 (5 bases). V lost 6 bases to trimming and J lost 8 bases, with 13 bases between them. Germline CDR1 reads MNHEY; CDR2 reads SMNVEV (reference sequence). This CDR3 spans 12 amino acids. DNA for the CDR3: TGTGCCAGCAGGCAGGGTCTACAGGGCTACACCTTC. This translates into CASRQGLQGYTF.

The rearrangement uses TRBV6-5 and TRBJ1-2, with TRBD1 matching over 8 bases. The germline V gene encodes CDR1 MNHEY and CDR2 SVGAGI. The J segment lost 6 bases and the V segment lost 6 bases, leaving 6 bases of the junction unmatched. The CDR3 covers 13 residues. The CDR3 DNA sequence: TGTGCCAGCAGACTCACAGGGGGAAATGGCTACACCTTC. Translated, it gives CASRLTGGNGYTF.

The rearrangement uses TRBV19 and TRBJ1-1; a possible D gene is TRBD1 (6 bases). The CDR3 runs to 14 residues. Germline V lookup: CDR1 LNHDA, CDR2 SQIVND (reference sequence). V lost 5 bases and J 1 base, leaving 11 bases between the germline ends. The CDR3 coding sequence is TGTGCCAGTAGTGTGGGACACAAGAACACTGAAGCTTTCTTT. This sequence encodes CASSVGHKNTEAFF.

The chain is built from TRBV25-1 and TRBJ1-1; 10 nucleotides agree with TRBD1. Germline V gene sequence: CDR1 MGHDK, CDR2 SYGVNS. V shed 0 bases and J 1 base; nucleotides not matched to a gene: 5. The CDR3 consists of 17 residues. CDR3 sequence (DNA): TGTGCCAGCAGTGAATATATTGGACAGGGGGGGAACACTGAAGCTTTCTTT. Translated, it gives CASSEYIGQGGNTEAFF.

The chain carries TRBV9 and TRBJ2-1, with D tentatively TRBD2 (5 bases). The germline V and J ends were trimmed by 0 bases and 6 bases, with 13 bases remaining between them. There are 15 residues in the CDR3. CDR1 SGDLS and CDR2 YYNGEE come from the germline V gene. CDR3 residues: CASSVGRGLANEQFF. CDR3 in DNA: TGTGCCAGCAGCGTAGGCCGAGGGCTAGCCAATGAGCAGTTCTTC.

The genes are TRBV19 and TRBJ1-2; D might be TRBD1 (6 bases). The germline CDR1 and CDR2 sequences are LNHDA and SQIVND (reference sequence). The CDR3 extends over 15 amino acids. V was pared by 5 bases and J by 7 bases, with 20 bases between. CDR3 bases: TGTGCCAGTAGTCTTAATGGGCAGGGGAGAAGTGGCTACACCTTC. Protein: CASSLNGQGRSGYTF.

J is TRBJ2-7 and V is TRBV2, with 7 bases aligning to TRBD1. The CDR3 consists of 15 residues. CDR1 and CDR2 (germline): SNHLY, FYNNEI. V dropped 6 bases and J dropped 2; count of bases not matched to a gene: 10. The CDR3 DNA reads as TGTGCCAGCAGGGGAAGCACAGGGGCCCCCTACGAGCAGTACTTC. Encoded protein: CASRGSTGAPYEQYF.

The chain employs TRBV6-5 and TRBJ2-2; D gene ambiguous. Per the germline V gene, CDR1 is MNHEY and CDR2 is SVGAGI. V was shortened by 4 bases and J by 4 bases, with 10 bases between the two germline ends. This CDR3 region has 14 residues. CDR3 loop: CASSLQIFTGELFF. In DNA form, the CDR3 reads TGTGCCAGCAGTTTGCAGATTTTCACCGGGGAGCTGTTTTTT.

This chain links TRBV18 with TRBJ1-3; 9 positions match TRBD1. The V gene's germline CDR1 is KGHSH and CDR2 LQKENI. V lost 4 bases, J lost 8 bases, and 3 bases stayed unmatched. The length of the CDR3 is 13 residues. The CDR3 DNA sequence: TGTGCCAGCTCACTCGGACAGGGGTACACCATATATTTT. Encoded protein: CASSLGQGYTIYF.

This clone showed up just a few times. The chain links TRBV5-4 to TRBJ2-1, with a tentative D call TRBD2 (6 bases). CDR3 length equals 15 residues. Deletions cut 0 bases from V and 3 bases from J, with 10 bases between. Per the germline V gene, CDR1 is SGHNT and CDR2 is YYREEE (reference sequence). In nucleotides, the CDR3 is TGTGCCAGCAGCTTGGAGACCGGGGGCTACAATGAGCAGTTCTTC. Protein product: CASSLETGGYNEQFF.

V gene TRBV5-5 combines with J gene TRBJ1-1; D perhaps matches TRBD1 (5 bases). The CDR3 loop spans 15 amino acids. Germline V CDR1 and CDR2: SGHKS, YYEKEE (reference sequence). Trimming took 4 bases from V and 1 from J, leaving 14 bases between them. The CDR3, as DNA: TGTGCCAGCAGCCCTCGGACAACCCCGAACACTGAAGCTTTCTTT. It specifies CASSPRTTPNTEAFF.

CDR3 coding DNA: TGTGCCAGCTCGCAGGGGGCCGGATCCTACGAGCAGTACTTC. This encodes CASSQGAGSYEQYF. The chain has TRBV18 and TRBJ2-7, with 8 bases aligning to TRBD1. The V gene end was trimmed by 6 bases and the J gene end by 1 base; junction bases not matched to a gene: 5. CDR1 and CDR2 (germline): KGHSH, LQKENI. This CDR3 has 14 amino acids.